This TCR beta chain originates from a study of blood T cell repertoires in COVID-19. Across the whole study: COVID-19 samples collected from the United States, Italy and Spain covered acute and convalescent phases.

Study processing details: Estimation of nucleated cell counts relied on the amplification of reference gene primers. Data came from immunoSEQ multiplex PCR; TCRdb stores just in-frame clones and leaves some out. That table supplies the V and J calls and clone size; D and trimming were determined from the DNA. The table has hundreds of thousands of clones, roughly 91% seen once; the top ten hold about 4.6%. From germline, CDR1 is DFQATT and CDR2 SNEGSKA (reference sequence). Trimming cost V 3 bases and J 2 bases, with 8 bases left between them. CDR3 length equals 13 residues. V is TRBV20-1 and J is TRBJ1-5; no clear D. The TCR sequence derives from a man aged 35 to 55 with acute or convalescent COVID-19. Sequencing was carried out using peripheral blood. CDR3 sequence: CSASYSGNQPQHF. The DNA for the CDR3 is TGCAGTGCTAGTTACAGTGGCAATCAGCCCCAGCATTTT.